Listed below are T cell receptor beta chains from one sample, sequenced in a study of T cells in tuberculosis. Only in-frame clones appear in the TCRdb table, and some are missing; sequencing was by immunoSEQ multiplex PCR. The sample consists of roughly 61,000 clones, approximately 91% of them appearing once. Specimen: CD1b-GMM tetramer-negative cells sorted from PBMCs. The source of these receptors is an adult woman with latent tuberculosis. Both conserved end residues are part of each CDR3. D genes are given only for firm matches. Clone size is given for some rows only: seen once, a few or many times, or a class if the clone is expanded.

v_gene	j_gene	d_gene	abundance	CDR3nt	CDR3aa
TRBV5-6	TRBJ2-1	NA	NA	TGTGCCAGCAGCTTTTTCGGCTACAATGAGCAGTTCTTC	CASSFFGYNEQFF
TRBV5-1	TRBJ2-1	NA	NA	TGCGCCAGCAGCTTACAGGGGGGGGGTAACAATGAGCAGTTCTTC	CASSLQGGGNNEQFF
TRBV10-1	TRBJ1-1	NA	NA	TGCGCCAGCAGTGAGAAGACAGCGCCATTGAACACTGAAGCTTTCTTT	CASSEKTAPLNTEAFF
TRBV9	TRBJ2-3	TRBD2	NA	TGTGCCAGCAGCGATAGCGGGGTCGGGGATACGCAGTATTTT	CASSDSGVGDTQYF
TRBV7-9	TRBJ2-7	TRBD2	NA	TGTGCCAGCAGCCCGCGAGGGACTAGCGGGAGCTACGAGCAGTACTTC	CASSPRGTSGSYEQYF
TRBV7-2	TRBJ1-2	NA	NA	TGTGCCAGCAGCTTAGTAGTAGAGAATGGCTACACCTTC	CASSLVVENGYTF
TRBV7-9	TRBJ2-7	TRBD1	NA	TGTGCCAGCAGCCTACACCTCGGACAGGCGAGCTACGAGCAGTACTTC	CASSLHLGQASYEQYF
TRBV11-1	TRBJ2-3	TRBD1	NA	TGTGCCAGCAGCTTACAACAGGGGGCGCTTGCAGATACGCAGTATTTT	CASSLQQGALADTQYF
TRBV7-2	TRBJ2-7	NA	NA	TGTGCCAGCAGCTTGCTGGGACTTTCCTTGGGGGGAGAGCAGTACTTC	CASSLLGLSLGGEQYF
TRBV5-1	TRBJ2-7	TRBD2	NA	TGCGCCAGCAGCTTGGGGACTAGCGGGGGGGCCCTGAGCTCCTACGAGCAGTACTTC	CASSLGTSGGALSSYEQYF
TRBV5-6	TRBJ2-3	NA	NA	TGTGCCAGCAGCCGGACTAGCACAGATACGCAGTATTTT	CASSRTSTDTQYF
TRBV19	TRBJ2-4	NA	NA	TGTGCCAGTAGTATTTCGTTTGGAGTAGCCAAAAACATTCAGTACTTC	CASSISFGVAKNIQYF
TRBV5-6	TRBJ2-3	NA	NA	TGTGCCAGCAGCCTATACAGGGCGACAGATACGCAGTATTTT	CASSLYRATDTQYF
TRBV7-2	TRBJ1-5	NA	NA	TGTGCCAGCAGCTTAGGTGGTAGGGGCCCCTATAGCAATCAGCCCCAGCATTTT	CASSLGGRGPYSNQPQHF
TRBV27	TRBJ1-6	TRBD1	NA	TGTGCCAGCAGGGTGGACAGGACCTATAATTCACCCCTCCACTTT	CASRVDRTYNSPLHF
TRBV6-5	TRBJ1-3	NA	NA	TGTGCCAGCAGTTACTCTCGGAGGGCTGGAAACACCATATATTTT	CASSYSRRAGNTIYF
TRBV19	TRBJ1-5	NA	NA	TGTGCCAGTAGCCATACGAGACAAAGCCAGCCCCAGCATTTT	CASSHTRQSQPQHF
TRBV19	TRBJ2-1	NA	NA	TGTGCCAGTAGTAAGTGGGGCCGCAATGAGCAGTTCTTC	CASSKWGRNEQFF
TRBV27	TRBJ1-2	NA	NA	TGTGCCAGCTACCCGATCGGGACTGCCGTTAACTATGGCTACACCTTC	CASYPIGTAVNYGYTF
TRBV4-1	TRBJ1-3	TRBD1	few	TGCGCCAGCAGCCAAGGACAGGGGGCGAGCTCTGGAAACACCATATATTTT	CASSQGQGASSGNTIYF
TRBV10-3	TRBJ2-3	TRBD2	NA	TGTGCCATCAGTGAGTCGTCAGGGAGGGCGGTGAGCACAGATACGCAGTATTTT	CAISESSGRAVSTDTQYF
TRBV2	TRBJ2-7	TRBD2	NA	TGTGCCAGCAGTCATTCTAGCGGGGGCTCCTACGAGCAGTACTTC	CASSHSSGGSYEQYF
TRBV5-4	TRBJ2-2	NA	NA	TGTGCCAGCAGCTTGCGGGGGGCGGTCGCCGGGGAGCTGTTTTTT	CASSLRGAVAGELFF
TRBV9	TRBJ2-1	NA	few	TGTGCCAGCAGCGTACGGGTTTCAAACGATGAGCAGTTCTTC	CASSVRVSNDEQFF
TRBV4-2	TRBJ2-1	NA	NA	TGTGCCAGCAGCCAAGATGAGGGGGTTTCCGTGCGTGAGCAGTTCTTC	CASSQDEGVSVREQFF
TRBV7-2	TRBJ1-5	NA	NA	TGTGCCAGCAGCTTCGGGATCGCGGGAAAACTGGGGGGAAATCAGCCCCAGCATTTT	CASSFGIAGKLGGNQPQHF
TRBV11-3	TRBJ1-1	TRBD1	NA	TGTGCCAGCACCTACCTGGGACAGGGACACACTGAAGCTTTCTTT	CASTYLGQGHTEAFF
TRBV6-1	TRBJ1-1	TRBD1	NA	TGTGCCAGCAAGCCAGGGGGCGAGTACACTGAAGCTTTCTTT	CASKPGGEYTEAFF
TRBV6-5	TRBJ1-2	NA	NA	TGTGCCAGCAGCAAACCTCGGACTCTCGTCTATGGCTACACCTTC	CASSKPRTLVYGYTF
TRBV15	TRBJ1-3	TRBD1	NA	TGTGCCACCAGCATTCGGATGGGACAGGGACCCTCTGGAAACACCATATATTTT	CATSIRMGQGPSGNTIYF
TRBV7-2	TRBJ2-2	NA	NA	TGTGCCAGCAGCTTCATCCGGCCCAGCGGCGGCACCGGGGAGCTGTTTTTT	CASSFIRPSGGTGELFF
TRBV7-9	TRBJ1-2	NA	NA	TGTGCCAGCAGCTTAGCAGGAGGCCTTGGTGGCTACACCTTC	CASSLAGGLGGYTF
TRBV10-3	TRBJ2-2	NA	NA	TGTGCCATCAGTGGGTCACCACCCCAGGGCACCGGGGAGCTGTTTTTT	CAISGSPPQGTGELFF
TRBV7-7	TRBJ2-1	NA	NA	TGTGCTAGCAGCCCATCGCCGCTGAGCTCCTACAATGAGCAGTTCTTC	CASSPSPLSSYNEQFF
TRBV29-1	TRBJ2-3	TRBD2	few	TGCAGCGAAAGCGGGGGGAGGAGCACAGATACGCAGTATTTT	CSESGGRSTDTQYF
TRBV29-1	TRBJ2-5	NA	NA	TGCAGCGTTTCTCTTCCTTGGCAAAACCAGGTCCAAGAGACCCAGTACTTC	CSVSLPWQNQVQETQYF
TRBV4-1	TRBJ2-5	TRBD1	NA	TGCGCCAGCAGCCAAGATTCGACAGGGGGATTCCAAGAGACCCAGTACTTC	CASSQDSTGGFQETQYF
TRBV19	TRBJ2-1	TRBD2	NA	TGTGCCAGTAGTGGAGTAGCGGGAGGTTACAATGAGCAGTTCTTC	CASSGVAGGYNEQFF
TRBV7-2	TRBJ2-7	NA	NA	TGTGCCAGCAGCTTAGGGACAGCCTCCTCCTACGAGCAGTACTTC	CASSLGTASSYEQYF
TRBV27	TRBJ2-7	TRBD1	NA	TGTGCCAGCAGTAGAAGACAGGGTCGATACGAGCAGTACTTC	CASSRRQGRYEQYF
TRBV7-2	TRBJ1-1	TRBD1	NA	TGTGCCAGCAGCTTCCTGGGACAGGGTCTAACTGAAGCTTTCTTT	CASSFLGQGLTEAFF